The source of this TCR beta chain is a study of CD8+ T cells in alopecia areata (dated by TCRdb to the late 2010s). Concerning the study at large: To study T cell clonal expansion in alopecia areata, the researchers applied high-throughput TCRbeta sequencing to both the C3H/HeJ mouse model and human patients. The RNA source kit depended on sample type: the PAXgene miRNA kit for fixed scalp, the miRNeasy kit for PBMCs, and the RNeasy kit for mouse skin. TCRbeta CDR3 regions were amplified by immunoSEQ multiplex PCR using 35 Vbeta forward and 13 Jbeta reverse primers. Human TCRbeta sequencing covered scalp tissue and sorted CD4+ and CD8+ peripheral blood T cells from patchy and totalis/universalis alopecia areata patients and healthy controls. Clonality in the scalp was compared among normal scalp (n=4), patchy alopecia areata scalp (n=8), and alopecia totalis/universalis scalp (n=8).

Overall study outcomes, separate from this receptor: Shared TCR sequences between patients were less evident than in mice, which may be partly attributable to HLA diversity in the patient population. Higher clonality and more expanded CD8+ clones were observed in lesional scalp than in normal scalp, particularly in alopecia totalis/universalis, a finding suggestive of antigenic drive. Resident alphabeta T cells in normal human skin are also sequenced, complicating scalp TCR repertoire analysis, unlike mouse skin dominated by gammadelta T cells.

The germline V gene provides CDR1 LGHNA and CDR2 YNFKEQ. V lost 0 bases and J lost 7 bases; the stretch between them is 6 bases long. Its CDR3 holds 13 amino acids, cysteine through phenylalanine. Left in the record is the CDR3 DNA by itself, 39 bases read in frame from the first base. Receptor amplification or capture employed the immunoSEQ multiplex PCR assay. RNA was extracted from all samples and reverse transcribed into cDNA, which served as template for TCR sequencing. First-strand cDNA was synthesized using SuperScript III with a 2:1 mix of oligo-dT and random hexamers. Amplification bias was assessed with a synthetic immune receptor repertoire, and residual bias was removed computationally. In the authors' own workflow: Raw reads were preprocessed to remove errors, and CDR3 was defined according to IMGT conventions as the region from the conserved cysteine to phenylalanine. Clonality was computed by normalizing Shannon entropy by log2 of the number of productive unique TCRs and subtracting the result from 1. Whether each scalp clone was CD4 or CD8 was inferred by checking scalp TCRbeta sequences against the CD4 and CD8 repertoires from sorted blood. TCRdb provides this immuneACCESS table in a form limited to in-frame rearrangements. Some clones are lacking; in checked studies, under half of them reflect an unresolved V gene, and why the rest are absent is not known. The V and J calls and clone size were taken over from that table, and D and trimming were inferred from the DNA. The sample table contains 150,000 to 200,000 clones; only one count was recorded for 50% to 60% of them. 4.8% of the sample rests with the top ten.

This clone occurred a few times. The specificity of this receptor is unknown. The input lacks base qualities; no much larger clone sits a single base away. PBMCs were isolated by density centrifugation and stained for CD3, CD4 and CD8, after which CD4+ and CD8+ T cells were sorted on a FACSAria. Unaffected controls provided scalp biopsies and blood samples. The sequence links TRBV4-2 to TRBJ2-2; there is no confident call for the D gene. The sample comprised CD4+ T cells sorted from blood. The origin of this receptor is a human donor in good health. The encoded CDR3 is CASSQDRVGELFF. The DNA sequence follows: TGTGCCAGCAGCCAAGATAGGGTCGGGGAGCTGTTTTTT.